The clone carrying this T cell receptor beta chain has just a few counts. The antigen is unknown. The record originates from a study of cytomegalovirus exposure and HLA in healthy donors. Primers: 60 Vbeta forward and 13 Jbeta reverse. Data came from immunoSEQ multiplex PCR; TCRdb stores just in-frame clones and leaves some out. The sample contains 130,000 or so clones, around 78% of which appear only once. The CDR3 length is 16 residues. V was pared by 3 bases and J by 4 bases, with 16 bases between. Germline lookup yields CDR1 MGHRA and CDR2 YSYEKL. Donors counted as nominally healthy when sampled, yet unrecorded immune exposures were likely. Study-level points and caveats: Further analysis, carried out later, found HLA-associated TCR beta chains more clonally expanded than equally common other chains.

This clonotype originated in a woman aged 18 to 35 in good health and CMV-seronegative. Sequenced material: PBMCs. The chain recombines TRBV4-1 with TRBJ1-5; a weak D match, TRBD1 (5 bases). The CDR3 protein is CASSQMGLGRNQPQHF. The CDR3 nucleotides read TGCGCCAGCAGCCAGATGGGGCTTGGAAGAAATCAGCCCCAGCATTTT.